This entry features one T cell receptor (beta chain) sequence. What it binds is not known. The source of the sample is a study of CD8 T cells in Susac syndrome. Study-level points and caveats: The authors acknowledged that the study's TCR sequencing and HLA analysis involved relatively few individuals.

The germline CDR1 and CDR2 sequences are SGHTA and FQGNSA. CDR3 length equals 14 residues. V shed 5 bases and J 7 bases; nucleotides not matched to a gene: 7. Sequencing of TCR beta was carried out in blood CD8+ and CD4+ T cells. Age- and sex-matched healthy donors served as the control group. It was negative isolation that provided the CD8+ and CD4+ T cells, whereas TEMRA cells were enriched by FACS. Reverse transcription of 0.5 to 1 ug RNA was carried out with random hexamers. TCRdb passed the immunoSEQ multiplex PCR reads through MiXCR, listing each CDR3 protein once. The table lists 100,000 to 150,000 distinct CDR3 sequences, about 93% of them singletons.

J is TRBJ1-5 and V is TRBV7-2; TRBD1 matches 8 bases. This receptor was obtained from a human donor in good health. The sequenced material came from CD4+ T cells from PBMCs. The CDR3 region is CASSPQGGGQPQHF. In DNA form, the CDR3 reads TGTGCCAGCAGCCCACAGGGGGGCGGGCAGCCCCAGCATTTT. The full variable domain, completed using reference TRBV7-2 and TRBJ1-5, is GAGVSQSPSNKVTEKGKDVELRCDPISGHTALYWYRQSLGQGLEFLIYFQGNSAPDKSGLPSDRFSAERTGGSVSTLTIQRTQQEDSAVYLCASSPQGGGQPQHFGDGTRLSIL.